This is a list of T cell receptor beta chains from one sample in a study of CD4 and CD8 cells across lung adenocarcinoma regions. One entry per CDR3 protein results from TCRdb running MiXCR on the PCR reads. The sample yields under 20,000 distinct CDR3 sequences, roughly 50% seen once. Sample: CD4+ T cells from the margin of a lung tumor. The receptors stem from a male donor with lung adenocarcinoma. The CD4 and CD8 labels of this study may be unreliable. Both conserved end residues are part of each CDR3. D genes are given only for firm matches. The size field is filled for only some rows; it gives once, few, many or a size class.

J	V	D	size	DNA	CDR3
TRBJ1-1	TRBV6-1	TRBD1	NA	TGTGCCAGCAGCAACAGGGGGTCTACTGAAGCTTTCTTT	CASSNRGSTEAFF
TRBJ2-3	TRBV7-2	NA	NA	TGTGCCAGCAGCTTATCGGGCCGCACAGATACGCAGTATTTT	CASSLSGRTDTQYF
TRBJ2-5	TRBV11-2	TRBD2	NA	TGCGCCAGCAGCCCCCCAGGACAACTAGCGGGAGGGGAGACCCAGTACTTC	CASSPPGQLAGGETQYF
TRBJ2-3	TRBV10-1	NA	NA	TGCGGCGTCTCGGCGATGGGGGCCGAAAATACGCAGTACTTT	CGVSAMGAENTQYF
TRBJ2-5	TRBV6-1	NA	NA	TGTGCCAGCAGTCGGTGGGTTTCGGAGACCCAGTACTTC	CASSRWVSETQYF
TRBJ2-1	TRBV6-1	NA	many	TGTGCCAGCAGCAGGGATGACAGGTCGTTCCTGCGGTACTTC	CASSRDDRSFLRYF
TRBJ2-5	TRBV7-7	NA	many	TGTGCTAGCAGCTTAGGTCAGGGAGAGACCCAGTACTTC	CASSLGQGETQYF
TRBJ2-7	TRBV12-3/TRBV12-4	NA	NA	TGTGCCAGCAGGGGATGGGACGGGGGAGGATACGAGCAGTACTTC	CASRGWDGGGYEQYF
TRBJ2-1	TRBV6-5	NA	NA	TGTGCCAGCAGTTACACAGGGCGGGGGAAATCCTACAATGAGCAGTTCTTC	CASSYTGRGKSYNEQFF
TRBJ2-2	TRBV4-1	TRBD1	NA	TGCGCCAGCAGCCCTTGGGACAGGGTGAACACCGGGGAGCTGTTTTTT	CASSPWDRVNTGELFF
TRBJ2-1	TRBV10-2	TRBD1	NA	TGCGCCAGCAGTGAGGGGACAGGCGGACGCAATGAGCAGTTCTTC	CASSEGTGGRNEQFF
TRBJ2-7	TRBV25-1	NA	NA	TGTGCCACGGGGCTGAGAGCCACAGATACGCAGTACTTC	CATGLRATDTQYF
TRBJ2-3	TRBV20-1	TRBD2	NA	TGCAGTGCTGCCGGTACTAGCGGGAGGGCCGTAGTTATAGGAGATACGCAGTATTTT	CSAAGTSGRAVVIGDTQYF
TRBJ2-7	TRBV7-2	TRBD2	NA	TGTGCCAGCAGCCGCACGGGACTAGCGGCCTTGGGATACGAGCAGTACTTC	CASSRTGLAALGYEQYF
TRBJ2-7	TRBV4-1	NA	many	TGCGCCAGCAGCCAAGAACCCCTTAGTGTCTACGAGCAGTACTTC	CASSQEPLSVYEQYF
TRBJ2-3	TRBV6-5	TRBD2	few	TGTGCCAGCATATTACTAGCGGGGGGGGCAGATACGCAGTATTTT	CASILLAGGADTQYF
TRBJ2-3	TRBV7-8	NA	NA	TGTGCCAGTAGCCTCCGGCCTGCCCCAGATACGCAGTATTTT	CASSLRPAPDTQYF
TRBJ2-5	TRBV6-5	TRBD1	large	TGTGCCAGGAGTCCGGGACAGGGCGAGACCCAGTACTTC	CARSPGQGETQYF
TRBJ2-4	TRBV4-1	NA	once	TGCGCCAGCAGCCAGGGGGTGAGGGCCACAGATACGCAGTACTTC	CASSQGVRATDTQYF
TRBJ2-2	TRBV6-1	NA	NA	TGTGCCAGCAGCCTCCAGTCTGGAATTCCAGATGAGCTGTTTTTT	CASSLQSGIPDELFF
TRBJ2-3	TRBV10-1	TRBD1	many	TGCGCCAGCAGTGCGACAGGGGCAGATACGCAGTATTTT	CASSATGADTQYF
TRBJ2-1	TRBV6-2/TRBV6-3	TRBD2	few	TGTGCCAGCAATCGGCGCGGGAGTCGGAATGAGCAGTTCTTC	CASNRRGSRNEQFF
TRBJ2-4	TRBV6-4	NA	NA	TGTGCCAACAGTGAAGTAGAGGGGCCGGTAAACATTCAGTACTTC	CANSEVEGPVNIQYF
TRBJ2-3	TRBV4-2	NA	NA	TGTGCCAGCAGCCAAGCGGGCGCAACCGCCAAAGATACGCAGTACTTT	CASSQAGATAKDTQYF
TRBJ2-7	TRBV9	NA	NA	TGTGCCAGCAGCGTAGCTCCGGGCCAGAGCTACGAGCAGTACTTC	CASSVAPGQSYEQYF
TRBJ2-3	TRBV10-3	NA	NA	TGTGCCGGGGGTATTGAGGGCCATGGCGCAGAGACGCAGTATTTC	CAGGIEGHGAETQYF
TRBJ2-4	TRBV6-5	NA	NA	TGTGCCAGCGGTTCGGGGCTGGGAGCCAAAGACACGCAGTATTTC	CASGSGLGAKDTQYF
TRBJ2-1	TRBV11-1	TRBD2	medium-sized	TGTGCCAGCAGCTCCCCCGCCGGGACTAGAGCTCAGGGTGAGCAGTTCTTC	CASSSPAGTRAQGEQFF
TRBJ2-4	TRBV6-2/TRBV6-3	NA	many	TGTGCCAGCAGTTACTCTGGGGGGCTGGCCAAAAACATTCAGTACTTC	CASSYSGGLAKNIQYF
TRBJ2-5	TRBV6-1	TRBD2	medium-sized	TGTGCCAGCAGATCACTAGCGGGAGGTGCAAAGACCCAGTACTTC	CASRSLAGGAKTQYF
TRBJ2-1	TRBV5-1	NA	once	TGCGCCAGCAGCTTGGCCGAGGGACGGGATGAGCAGTTCTTC	CASSLAEGRDEQFF
TRBJ2-7	TRBV6-9	TRBD2	many	TGTGCCAGCAGTGTCGCCTCTAGCGGGAGCGAGTGCGAGCAGTACTTC	CASSVASSGSECEQYF
TRBJ1-2	TRBV6-6	NA	once	TGTGCCAGCAGTTACTCTGGCGGGGGATCATATGGCTACACCTTC	CASSYSGGGSYGYTF
TRBJ2-3	TRBV7-6	NA	NA	TGTGCCAGCAGCTTAGCGGAGAATACGCAGTATTTT	CASSLAENTQYF
TRBJ1-6	TRBV7-2	NA	many	TGTGCCAGCAGCTTAGCCTGGGGGTCCTATAATTCACCCCTCCACTTT	CASSLAWGSYNSPLHF
TRBJ2-3	TRBV3-1	NA	NA	TGTGCCAGCAGCCAAGGAAGAGGCAGGAGCACAGATACGCAGTATTTT	CASSQGRGRSTDTQYF
TRBJ2-4	TRBV10-1	NA	NA	TGCGGCAGCGGCCCGGGGCAATGGGGCATAAATACGCAGTACTTC	CGSGPGQWGINTQYF
TRBJ2-1	TRBV12-3/TRBV12-4	TRBD2	many	TGTGCCAGCAGTTTAAGGACTAGCGGATACAATGAGCAGTTCTTC	CASSLRTSGYNEQFF
TRBJ2-1	TRBV6-1	NA	medium-sized	TGTGCCAGCAGTGGGGCTAGCCCGTATGAGCAGTTCTTC	CASSGASPYEQFF
TRBJ2-7	TRBV10-2	TRBD1	NA	TGCGCCGGCAGGGGGCTGGGAGCGAAAAACATGCAGTACTTC	CAGRGLGAKNMQYF
TRBJ2-3	TRBV14	NA	many	TGTGCCAGCAGCCAAGATGGGGCTTGGGGGACTGGCACAGATACGCAGTATTTT	CASSQDGAWGTGTDTQYF
TRBJ2-5	TRBV6-5	TRBD2	many	TGTGCCAGCAGTTACCGCATCGACAGCGGGACCCTTTTGAAGCAGTACTTC	CASSYRIDSGTLLKQYF
TRBJ2-2	TRBV10-1	NA	many	TGCGCCAGCAGTGTAACTAGGAACACCGGGGAGCTGTTTTTT	CASSVTRNTGELFF
TRBJ2-7	TRBV5-1	TRBD1	NA	TGCGCCAGCAGCTTGGGGGGACAGGAACTATACGAGCAGTACTTC	CASSLGGQELYEQYF
TRBJ2-1	TRBV11-3	TRBD1	few	TGTGCCAGCAGTCTAGGGACAGGGACCGTCGTGCAGTTCTTC	CASSLGTGTVVQFF
TRBJ2-3	TRBV27	NA	NA	TGTGTCAGCGGTGGAATCGGGACACTCCTCACAGATACCCAGTATTTT	CVSGGIGTLLTDTQYF
TRBJ1-1	TRBV6-5	TRBD1	NA	TGTGCCAGCAGTCACCGACAGGGTGAAGCTTTCTTT	CASSHRQGEAFF
TRBJ1-2	TRBV12-3/TRBV12-4	NA	NA	TGTGCCAGCAGCTACAGGGTCAACTATGGCTACACCTTC	CASSYRVNYGYTF
TRBJ2-1	TRBV6-1	TRBD2	few	TGTGCCAGCAGCCCGGCTAGCGGGGGTTACAATGAGCAGTTCTTC	CASSPASGGYNEQFF
TRBJ2-3	TRBV6-4	NA	NA	TGTGCCAGCAGTGACGGACTGTGGGCCACAGATACGCAGTATTTT	CASSDGLWATDTQYF
TRBJ2-6	TRBV5-6	TRBD1	NA	TGTGCCAGCAGCTTGCCGGGACAGGGGCCCGGGGCCAACGTCCTGACTTTC	CASSLPGQGPGANVLTF
TRBJ2-2	TRBV4-2	NA	many	TGTGCCAGCAGCCAAGTTGGGACCGGGGAGCTGTTTTTT	CASSQVGTGELFF
TRBJ2-7	TRBV27	NA	many	TGTGCCAGCAGTCACGGAGGCGGGGGCCGGGAGCAGTACTTC	CASSHGGGGREQYF
TRBJ2-2	TRBV7-6	TRBD1	NA	TGTGCCAGTCAGGGGGCACACACCGGGGAGTTGTTTTTT	CASQGAHTGELFF
TRBJ2-2	TRBV6-4	TRBD1	many	TGTGCCAGCAGTGCCGGGACAGGGTACACCGGGGAGCTGTTTTTT	CASSAGTGYTGELFF
TRBJ2-3	TRBV6-4	NA	NA	TGTGGCAGCGGTCACGGGGGCGGGAGCCCAGATACCCAGTACTTT	CGSGHGGGSPDTQYF
TRBJ2-4	TRBV10-3	TRBD2	NA	TGTGCCATCGAGCGGGGGAGCAAAGATATGCAGTACTTC	CAIERGSKDMQYF
TRBJ2-4	TRBV6-1	NA	NA	TGTGCCAGCGGCTCGGGGCTGCGAGCCAAAGACATGCAGTACTTC	CASGSGLRAKDMQYF
TRBJ2-1	TRBV6-1	NA	few	TGTGCCAGCAGGGGACGGGGTGGAAGGGTCAATGAGCAGTTCTTC	CASRGRGGRVNEQFF
TRBJ1-1	TRBV7-6	NA	many	TGTGCCAGCAGCAATGGGTGGGGAAATGAAGCTTTCTTT	CASSNGWGNEAFF